This T cell receptor beta chain was observed in a study of metastatic and nonmetastatic thyroid tumors. About the research overall: Repertoires from blood and tumor or nodule tissue of malignant and benign thyroid patients were compared. Study results and caveats: Compared with benign nodules, malignant thyroid tumors were reported to have significantly higher TCR beta diversity in both blood and tumor.

The trim removed 4 bases at V and 0 bases at J, leaving 13 bases unmatched. There are 18 residues in the CDR3. The germline V gene encodes CDR1 MGHRA and CDR2 YSYEKL. In this sample, this clone turned up many times. Its antigen is currently unknown. All patients were untreated before thyroid surgery. Under the authors' procedure: Clinicopathological groups supplied CDR3 differences that were used to build a distant-metastasis classifier for papillary thyroid cancer. Via MiXCR, TCRdb re-called the PCR reads. The authors' filters were not applied to this entry. The sample has fewer than 30,000 clones, 15% to 20% seen once.

The sequence was obtained from a female donor with papillary thyroid cancer or a benign thyroid nodule (not recorded which). Some clones in this sample may be carry-over from other donors' samples. Sequencing was done on a sample of blood. This chain connects TRBV4-1 to TRBJ2-7; the match to TRBD1 covers 9 bases. The CDR3 bases are TGCGCCAGCAGCCGACTAGACCCCGGGACAGGGATCTCCTACGAGCAGTACTTC. Translation gives CASSRLDPGTGISYEQYF.